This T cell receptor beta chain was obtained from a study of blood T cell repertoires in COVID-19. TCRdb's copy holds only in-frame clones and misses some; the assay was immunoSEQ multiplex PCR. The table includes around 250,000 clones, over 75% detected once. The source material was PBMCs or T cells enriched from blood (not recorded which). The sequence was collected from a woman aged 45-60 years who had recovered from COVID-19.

The CDR3 region is CASNRQGFPYEQYF. CDR3 coding DNA: TGTGCCAGCAATCGGCAGGGCTTCCCCTACGAGCAGTACTTC. The chain uses TRBV5-6 and TRBJ2-7, with a weak D call TRBD1 (5 bases). The CDR3 runs 14 residues. CDR1 and CDR2 (germline): SGHDT, YYEEEE. The V and J ends lost 6 bases and 2 bases respectively, with 15 bases between them.